This TCR beta chain was found in a study of blood T cell repertoires in COVID-19. Overall study: Specimens from acute and convalescent COVID-19 originated in the United States, Italy and Spain. T cells, B-cell-depleted T cells, or PBMCs provided the cDNA or gDNA that served as material.

CDR1 and CDR2 from the germline V gene are LGHDT and YNNKEL (reference sequence). CDR3 length: 15 residues. Trimming removed 1 base at V and 2 bases at J, with 9 bases between. Original methodology: From reference gene primer amplification, estimates of nucleated cell counts were derived. The protocol was immunoSEQ multiplex PCR, while the TCRdb copy is restricted to in-frame clones and leaves out a portion. For V, J and clone size, that table is used; D and trimming come from the DNA. The sample records 200,000 to 250,000 clones, roughly 84% being singletons. This chain joins TRBV3-1 (or the pseudogene TRBV3-2) and TRBJ2-1; D call uncertain. This clonotype was obtained from a woman aged 80 or over with acute or convalescent COVID-19. Material: peripheral blood. The DNA of the CDR3 is TGTGCCAGCAGCCAAGCCGGTTCTGCCTACAATGAGCAGTTCTTC. This sequence encodes CASSQAGSAYNEQFF.